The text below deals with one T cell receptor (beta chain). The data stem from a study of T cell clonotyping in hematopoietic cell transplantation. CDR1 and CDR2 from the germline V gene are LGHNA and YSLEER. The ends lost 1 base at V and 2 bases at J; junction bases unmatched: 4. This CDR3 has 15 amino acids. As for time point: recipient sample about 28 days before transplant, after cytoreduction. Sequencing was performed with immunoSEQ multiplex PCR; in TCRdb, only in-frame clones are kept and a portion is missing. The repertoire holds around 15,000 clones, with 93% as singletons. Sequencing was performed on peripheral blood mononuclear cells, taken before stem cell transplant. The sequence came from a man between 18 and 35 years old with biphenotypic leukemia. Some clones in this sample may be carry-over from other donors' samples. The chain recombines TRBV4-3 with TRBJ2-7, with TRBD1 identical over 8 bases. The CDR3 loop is CASSQGGQGTYEQYF. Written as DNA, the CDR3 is TGCGCCAGCAGCCAAGGCGGACAGGGCACCTACGAGCAGTACTTC.